Presented here are 26 T cell receptor beta chains from one specimen sequenced in a study of vaccination and CD4 T cells after COVID-19. Sequence data for DNA of cultured CD4+ T cells were generated by the Oncomine TCR Beta short-read assay. TCRdb independently ran MiXCR on the PCR reads; one entry per CDR3 protein. The profile shows about 18,000 distinct CDR3 sequences, about half of them singletons. Treatment defined: approximately nine-day PBMC culture with coronavirus spike peptide pools or control peptides (ViraFEST assay). Their antigens remain unidentified. Sequencing input: CD4+ T cells from blood, cultured in vitro. All receptors come from a human donor who had recovered from COVID-19.

J is TRBJ1-2 and V is TRBV4-1; 8 nucleotides agree with TRBD1. The CDR3 contains 15 residues. Germline CDR1 MGHRA, CDR2 YSYEKL. V shed 2 bases, J shed 7 bases, and the junction held 9 bases outside the gene matches. CDR3 DNA sequence: TGCGCCAGCAGCCAATCCCAGGGGGCTGAGGTTGGCTACACCTTC. Translating it yields CASSQSQGAEVGYTF.

V gene TRBV11-2 combines with J gene TRBJ2-7; a weak D match, TRBD2 (6 bases). The CDR3 is 14 residues long. Germline V lookup: CDR1 SGHAT, CDR2 FQNNGV. V was clipped by 6 bases and J by 2 bases, with 14 bases between them. CDR3 bases: TGTGCCAGCAGTTCCATTGGAGGGGCCTACGAGCAGTACTTC. Translating gives CASSSIGGAYEQYF.

The rearrangement links TRBV10-3 to TRBJ1-5, with a tentative D call TRBD1 (5 bases). Germline lookup yields CDR1 ENHRY and CDR2 SYGVKD. The CDR3 loop spans 15 amino acids. Trimming removed 6 bases from V and 2 bases from J, with 14 bases in between. The CDR3 loop reads CAISPGTIGNQPQHF. The CDR3 coding sequence is TGTGCCATCAGCCCCGGGACCATCGGCAATCAGCCCCAGCATTTT.

The chain carries TRBV25-1 and TRBJ1-2, with D perhaps TRBD1 (6 bases). V lost 4 bases to trimming and J lost 7 bases, with 16 bases between them. Germline CDR1 MGHDK, CDR2 SYGVNS. The CDR3 spans 14 residues. CDR3 sequence (DNA): TGTGCCAGCAGTGGCCCACACAGGGCGGCTGGCTACACCTTC. It yields the protein CASSGPHRAAGYTF.

The rearrangement uses TRBV6-1 and TRBJ1-4; the match to TRBD1 covers 7 bases. Germline V gene sequence: CDR1 MNHNS, CDR2 SASEGT. This CDR3 spans 11 amino acids. With V trimmed by 5 bases and J by 11 bases, 2 bases remained unmatched. The CDR3 nucleotides are TGTGCCAGCAGTAACAGGGGCAAACTGTTTTTT. It codes for CASSNRGKLFF.

The chain couples TRBV25-1 to TRBJ2-7; D not certain. The V end lost 5 bases, the J end lost 7 bases, and 18 bases lay between the germline ends. This CDR3 comprises 14 residues. From germline, CDR1 is MGHDK and CDR2 SYGVNS. In nucleotides, the CDR3 is TGTGCCAGCAGTAACGCTGGACGGAGCCGAGAGCAGTACTTC. It yields the protein CASSNAGRSREQYF.

This clonotype was found a few times. CDR3 amino acids: CSARAPGQQNQPQHF. CDR3 in DNA: TGCAGTGCTAGAGCACCGGGACAGCAAAATCAGCCCCAGCATTTT. The rearrangement uses TRBV20-1 and TRBJ1-5; 7 positions agree with TRBD1. The length of the CDR3 is 15 residues. V gave up 1 base and J gave up 4 bases; unmatched junction bases: 7. The germline V gene has CDR1 DFQATT and CDR2 SNEGSKA (reference sequence).

This chain joins TRBV6-1 and TRBJ1-1; no definite D call. This CDR3 spans 14 amino acids. Trimming took off 6 bases at V and 5 bases at J, with 16 bases between the two ends. Germline assignment: CDR1 MNHNS and CDR2 SASEGT. This CDR3 reads CASRPDTSRTEAFF. The CDR3 nucleotides read TGTGCCAGCAGGCCAGACACTTCGAGGACTGAAGCTTTCTTT.

This rearrangement joins TRBV20-1 to TRBJ1-2; D is uncertain. The CDR3 runs to 16 residues. Germline lookup yields CDR1 DFQATT and CDR2 SNEGSKA (reference sequence). Trimming stripped 0 bases from V and 2 bases from J, with 16 bases between. The CDR3 loop is CSARDYGGYENYGYTF. The CDR3 coding sequence is TGCAGTGCTAGAGATTACGGAGGATATGAGAACTATGGCTACACCTTC.

The chain recombines TRBV7-9 with TRBJ2-5; TRBD1 is a possible D gene (6 bases). In germline, CDR1 is SEHNR, CDR2 FQNEAQ (reference sequence). V lost 3 bases and J 5 bases, leaving 7 bases between the germline ends. The CDR3 consists of 12 residues. The CDR3 here is CASSFRGETQYF. The CDR3 coding sequence is TGTGCCAGCAGCTTCAGGGGCGAGACCCAGTACTTC.

This clonotype has only a few counts. The chain employs TRBV19 and TRBJ1-1; unclear D gene. The CDR3 is 15 residues long. V was clipped by 5 bases and J by 2 bases, with 15 bases between them. Germline values: CDR1 LNHDA, CDR2 SQIVND (reference sequence). For the CDR3, the DNA is TGTGCCAGTAGTCCCCGGACTCCTCTAAACACTGAAGCTTTCTTT. As protein: CASSPRTPLNTEAFF.

The chain joins TRBV27 to TRBJ2-1, with TRBD2 identical over 15 bases. This CDR3 contains 17 residues. The germline V gene has CDR1 MNHEY and CDR2 SMNVEV (reference sequence). The junction had 11 bases not matched to a gene; V was cut back by 6 bases and J by 8 bases. CDR3 sequence reads: CASRKGPGLAGGHEQFF. The CDR3, as DNA: TGTGCCAGCAGAAAAGGGCCGGGACTAGCGGGGGGCCATGAGCAGTTCTTC.

The chain couples TRBV11-2 to TRBJ2-1; 12 bases fit TRBD2. The CDR3 is 14 amino acids. Germline loops: CDR1 SGHAT, CDR2 FQNNGV. V trimming: 6 bases; J trimming: 8 bases; junction bases outside the gene matches: 5. The CDR3 sequence is CASRGLAGLDEQFF. The DNA for the CDR3 is TGTGCCAGCAGAGGACTAGCGGGGTTAGATGAGCAGTTCTTC.

This chain uses TRBV20-1 with TRBJ2-7; TRBD1 might be the D (5 bases). The CDR3 has 13 residues. Germline V CDR1 and CDR2: DFQATT, SNEGSKA (reference sequence). With 4 bases removed from V and 2 bases from J, the gap between germline ends came to 12 bases. The CDR3 loop is CSANSQGPYEQYF. The CDR3 DNA sequence: TGCAGTGCTAATTCTCAGGGCCCCTACGAGCAGTACTTC.

This clonotype came up once. V gene TRBV19 combines with J gene TRBJ2-7; 8 bases match TRBD2. The ends lost 4 bases at V and 2 bases at J; junction bases unmatched: 7. The CDR3 spans 15 residues. Germline V lookup: CDR1 LNHDA, CDR2 SQIVND (reference sequence). The CDR3 bases are TGTGCCAGTAGTAATAGCGGGGCGGTCCCCTACGAGCAGTACTTC. Encoded protein: CASSNSGAVPYEQYF.

The V and J genes are TRBV30 and TRBJ1-1; D remains unclear. Germline values: CDR1 GTSNPN, CDR2 SVGIG (reference sequence). V dropped 4 bases and J dropped 2 bases, with 11 bases sitting between them. The CDR3 is 13 residues long. CDR3 sequence: CAWITGFNTEAFF. DNA for the CDR3: TGTGCCTGGATTACGGGGTTTAACACTGAAGCTTTCTTT.

V is TRBV7-2 and J is TRBJ1-2; D unresolved. Trimming removed 5 bases from V and 4 bases from J, with 11 bases in between. The germline CDR1 and CDR2 sequences are SGHTA and FQGNSA. There are 13 residues in the CDR3. CDR3 amino acids: CASSQAASYGYTF. CDR3 DNA: TGTGCCAGCAGCCAGGCAGCCAGCTATGGCTACACCTTC. Full variable domain (rest looked up from reference TRBV7-2 and TRBJ1-2): GAGVSQSPSNKVTEKGKDVELRCDPISGHTALYWYRQSLGQGLEFLIYFQGNSAPDKSGLPSDRFSAERTGGSVSTLTIQRTQQEDSAVYLCASSQAASYGYTFGSGTRLTVV.

This clonotype was observed a few times. The genes are TRBV7-9 and TRBJ2-1; 8 bases fit TRBD2. V lost 0 bases and J lost 9; bases outside the gene matches: 10. The V gene's germline CDR1 is SEHNR and CDR2 FQNEAQ (reference sequence). CDR3 size: 16 residues. This CDR3 reads CASSLAKSGGNREQFF. Here the CDR3 DNA reads TGTGCCAGCAGCTTAGCGAAAAGCGGGGGAAATCGTGAGCAGTTCTTC.

The V and J genes are TRBV27 and TRBJ1-5, with TRBD1 matching over 7 bases. The CDR3 contains 14 residues. V shed 2 bases, J shed 7 bases, and the junction held 5 bases outside the gene matches. The germline CDR1 and CDR2 sequences are MNHEY and SMNVEV (reference sequence). The CDR3 protein is CASSLKTGEQPQHF. CDR3 DNA sequence: TGTGCCAGCAGTTTAAAAACAGGGGAACAGCCCCAGCATTTT.

The chain couples TRBV2 to TRBJ2-3, with D possibly called TRBD1 or TRBD2 (6 bases each). The CDR3 runs 15 residues. Trimming removed 10 bases from V and 2 bases from J, with 19 bases in between. The germline V gene encodes CDR1 SNHLY and CDR2 FYNNEI. The CDR3 loop reads CANTLGWGATDTQYF. The CDR3, as DNA: TGTGCCAACACCCTGGGGTGGGGGGCCACAGATACGCAGTATTTT.

V usage is TRBV2 and J usage is TRBJ1-6, with D uncertain. The CDR3 has 16 amino acids. V gave up 0 bases and J gave up 6 bases, with 12 bases separating them. CDR1 is SNHLY, CDR2 FYNNEI, per germline. The CDR3 protein is CASSEAARSANSPLHF. The CDR3 DNA reads as TGTGCCAGCAGTGAAGCGGCCCGGTCCGCTAATTCACCCCTCCACTTT. Using reference TRBV2 and TRBJ1-6 for the parts outside the CDR3, the full variable domain is EPEVTQTPSHQVTQMGQEVILRCVPISNHLYFYWYRQILGQKVEFLVSFYNNEISEKSEIFDDQFSVERPDGSNFTLKIRSTKLEDSAMYFCASSEAARSANSPLHFGNGTRLTVT.

CDR3 DNA sequence: TGTGCCACCAGTGACCCTACCCGGACTAGCGGAAGCACAGATACGCAGTATTTT. Protein product: CATSDPTRTSGSTDTQYF. The chain links TRBV24-1 to TRBJ2-3, with 10 bases fitting TRBD2. The CDR3 runs to 18 residues. Germline V lookup: CDR1 KGHDR, CDR2 SFDVKD. Trimming cost V 4 bases and J 0 bases; bases outside gene matches: 9.

The V and J genes are TRBV6-1 and TRBJ1-3; TRBD1 might be the D (5 bases). The CDR3 spans 16 residues. Between the trimmed V and J ends, which lost 7 bases and 0 bases, there was a span of 16 bases. Germline-derived CDR1 and CDR2 are MNHNS and SASEGT. The CDR3 bases are TGTGCCAGCACCAAACGGGGGGGGAACTCTGGAAACACCATATATTTT. As protein: CASTKRGGNSGNTIYF.

The V and J genes are TRBV7-2 and TRBJ1-1; D not resolved. The CDR3 has 14 residues. V dropped 5 bases and J dropped 4 bases, with 14 bases sitting between them. CDR1 and CDR2 from the germline V gene are SGHTA and FQGNSA. CDR3 bases: TGTGCCAGCAGCACGGACCATTTCCCCACTGAAGCTTTCTTT. The encoded protein is CASSTDHFPTEAFF. The entire variable domain, with the rest obtained from reference TRBV7-2 and TRBJ1-1, is as follows: GAGVSQSPSNKVTEKGKDVELRCDPISGHTALYWYRQSLGQGLEFLIYFQGNSAPDKSGLPSDRFSAERTGGSVSTLTIQRTQQEDSAVYLCASSTDHFPTEAFFGQGTRLTVV.

This clonotype was recorded a few times. V and J are TRBV7-2 and TRBJ1-2; the D is unclear. Germline CDR1 reads SGHTA; CDR2 reads FQGNSA. The V and J ends lost 1 base and 8 bases respectively, with 11 bases between them. This CDR3 is built from 13 residues. CDR3: CASSLGKVGGYTF. DNA for the CDR3: TGTGCCAGCAGCTTAGGGAAGGTTGGAGGCTACACCTTC.

This clonotype has only a few counts. V usage is TRBV6-4 and J usage is TRBJ2-2, with 8 bases matching TRBD2. The germline gives CDR1 MRHNA, CDR2 SNTAGT. The CDR3 has 14 residues. J gave up 4 bases and V 4 bases, and 2 bases lay outside the gene matches. The CDR3: CASSGLASTGELFF. CDR3 nucleotide sequence: TGTGCCAGCAGTGGACTAGCGAGCACCGGGGAGCTGTTTTTT.